These 27 T cell receptor beta chains share one sample of origin, sequenced in a study of low-dose radiotherapy and immunotherapy resistance in tumors (dated 2022 in TCRdb). Instrument used: Illumina HiSeq 2500. First-strand cDNA was synthesized with Superscript III and a set of TRAV- and TRBV-specific primers, covering both TCRalpha and TCRbeta chains. TCRs were amplified with Phusion for 15 to 25 PCR cycles using a constant-region primer together with the adapter attached to the V primers. TCRdb applied fastp at Q25 and MiXCR to the public reads, then kept only in-frame beta chains. Under each unique CDR3 protein, matching rows form one entry showing the most common genes and DNA. The table for this sample lists fewer than 110,000 distinct CDR3 sequences; under 25% of them were counted only once. The ten largest clones capture approximately 4% of the sample. What the time point label conveys for this sample: after trial treatment. What the treatment or condition label conveys for this sample: LDRT plus nivolumab, ipilimumab, low-dose cyclophosphamide and aspirin (RACIN trial).

This specimen consisted of PBMCs, obtained after low-dose radiotherapy plus immunotherapy. Source of these receptors: a male donor with prostate cancer.

The chain combines TRBV5-1 with TRBJ2-6; a possible D gene is TRBD1 (5 bases). V lost 2 bases and J 1 base, leaving 7 bases between the germline ends. The CDR3 runs to 15 residues. CDR1 and CDR2 (germline): SGHRS, YFSETQ. In DNA, the CDR3 is TGCGCCAGCAGCTTCCAGGGTTCTGGGGCCAACGTCCTGACTTTC. This gives the protein CASSFQGSGANVLTF.

This clonotype was observed at least ten times. The chain is built from TRBV29-1 and TRBJ1-1, with a weak D call TRBD1 (6 bases). The ends were cut back, 7 bases at V and 1 base at J, with 10 bases in the middle. Germline lookup yields CDR1 SQVTM and CDR2 ANQGSEA. The CDR3 has 12 residues. CDR3 in amino acids: CSGGGANTEAFF. CDR3 bases: TGCAGCGGTGGGGGGGCGAACACTGAAGCTTTCTTT.

There are many counts of this clonotype. The chain employs TRBV3-1 and TRBJ2-7; possible D gene TRBD2, 5 bases. The V and J ends lost 1 base and 2 bases respectively, with 12 bases between them. The CDR3 is 15 amino acids. Germline V gene sequence: CDR1 LGHDT, CDR2 YNNKEL (reference sequence). CDR3 in amino acids: CASSQVGSEAYEQYF. The CDR3 nucleotides read TGTGCCAGCAGCCAAGTTGGTTCGGAGGCCTACGAGCAGTACTTC.

This clonotype occurred many times. The chain recombines TRBV10-1 with TRBJ1-4; D uncertain. Between the trimmed V and J ends, which lost 5 bases and 3 bases, there was a span of 10 bases. CDR3 length equals 14 residues. The germline V gene encodes CDR1 WNHNN and CDR2 SYGVQD (reference sequence). The CDR3 sequence is CASSRSGPNEKLFF. The CDR3 bases are TGCGCCAGCAGTCGATCCGGGCCTAATGAAAAACTGTTTTTT.

This clonotype was recorded many times. This chain joins TRBV29-1 and TRBJ1-2; TRBD1 is a possible D gene (5 bases). This CDR3 contains 14 residues. Germline lookup yields CDR1 SQVTM and CDR2 ANQGSEA. Trimming removed 1 base from V and 5 bases from J, with 14 bases in between. The CDR3 nucleotides are TGCAGCGTTGAAGGCAGGGAACCTACTTATGGCTACACCTTC. Protein sequence: CSVEGREPTYGYTF.

This clonotype was seen ten or more times. The CDR3 sequence: CASTCQPQHF. DNA of the CDR3: TGCGCCAGCACGTGTCAGCCCCAGCATTTT. The chain uses TRBV23-1 and TRBJ1-5; D ambiguous. TRBV23-1 counts as an open reading frame of uncertain function. Deletions cut 7 bases from V and 6 bases from J, with 4 bases between. The CDR3 sequence is 10 residues long.

In this sample, this clonotype turned up once. The rearrangement uses TRBV5-1 and TRBJ1-6; 8 nucleotides match TRBD1. J was trimmed by 7 bases and V by 0 bases; bases with no gene match: 6. CDR1 is SGHRS and CDR2 is YFSETQ in the germline V gene. The CDR3 covers 16 residues. CDR3 loop: CASSLGRQGQNSPLHF. DNA of the CDR3: TGCGCCAGCAGCTTGGGCCGACAGGGGCAGAATTCACCCCTCCACTTT.

This clonotype came up many times. The chain uses TRBV24-1 and TRBJ2-2, with 11 bases lining up with TRBD1. This CDR3 contains 13 residues. Germline CDR1 and CDR2: KGHDR and SFDVKD. Trimming removed 9 bases from V and 7 bases from J; junction bases left unmatched: 3. CDR3 protein: CATGQGANGELFF. DNA of the CDR3: TGTGCCACCGGACAGGGGGCGAACGGGGAGCTGTTTTTT.

Ten or more counts support this clonotype. The chain is built from TRBV20-1 and TRBJ2-1; 9 bases agree with TRBD1. The J segment lost 6 bases and the V segment lost 1 base, leaving 7 bases of the junction unmatched. This CDR3 region has 15 residues. The germline V gene has CDR1 DFQATT and CDR2 SNEGSKA (reference sequence). The DNA of the CDR3 is TGCAGTGCTAGAGGTCGACAGGGGGGTGCCAATGAGCAGTTCTTC. It encodes CSARGRQGGANEQFF.

This clonotype has ten or more counts. The CDR3 is CASSQRQGADTQYF. CDR3 DNA sequence: TGTGCCAGCAGCCAGCGACAGGGGGCAGATACGCAGTATTTT. The chain recombines TRBV3-1 with TRBJ2-3; 9 bases are shared with TRBD1. Germline CDR1 and CDR2: LGHDT and YNNKEL (reference sequence). This CDR3 is built from 14 residues. Trimming at V came to 3 bases and at J to 4 bases, leaving 2 bases not matched to a gene.

The rearrangement links TRBV20-1 to TRBJ2-3; no definite D call. From germline, CDR1 is DFQATT and CDR2 SNEGSKA (reference sequence). V was cut by 1 base and J by 1 base, with 12 bases left in between. This CDR3 is built from 15 residues. The CDR3, as DNA: TGCAGTGCTAGAGTAGAAGGGCTCGGCACAGATACGCAGTATTTT. Translation gives CSARVEGLGTDTQYF.

This clonotype was detected many times. This chain joins TRBV5-1 and TRBJ1-1; D uncertain. Germline V lookup: CDR1 SGHRS, CDR2 YFSETQ. The CDR3 is made up of 12 amino acids. V lost 4 bases and J lost 5, with 9 bases in between. The CDR3 sequence: CASSGIGTEAFF. The CDR3 DNA sequence: TGCGCCAGCAGCGGTATTGGGACTGAAGCTTTCTTT.

Worth noting for this clonotype: Given a far larger clone just one base away, this is likely a sequencing read error. The chain joins TRBV13 to TRBJ2-1, with TRBD1 matching over 10 bases. The CDR3 runs 14 residues. Germline V gene lookup returns CDR1 PRHDT and CDR2 FYEKMQ (reference sequence). CDR3 protein: CASSARTGGYELFF. In DNA form, the CDR3 reads TGTGCCAGCAGTGCCCGGACAGGGGGATATGAGCTGTTCTTC.

The rearrangement joins TRBV19 to TRBJ2-7; D is undetermined. The CDR3 is made up of 14 amino acids. Germline CDR1 is LNHDA and CDR2 is SQIVND (reference sequence). V lost 6 bases and J lost 5, with 17 bases in between. The CDR3 region has the DNA TGTGCCAGTAGCAGAAAGTCAAAAGGCGACGAGCAGTACTTC. Translation: CASSRKSKGDEQYF. Together with reference TRBV19 and TRBJ2-7, the CDR3 gives the full variable domain: DGGITQSPKYLFRKEGQNVTLSCEQNLNHDAMYWYRQDPGQGLRLIYYSQIVNDFQKGDIAEGYSVSREKKESFPLTVTSAQKNPTAFYLCASSRKSKGDEQYFGPGTRLTVT.

This clonotype was found many times. CDR3 amino acids: CASSQGQLGEQYF. CDR3 sequence (DNA): TGTGCCAGCAGCCAGGGACAGCTAGGCGAGCAGTACTTC. The rearrangement uses TRBV11-2 and TRBJ2-7; 7 nucleotides match TRBD1. CDR1 SGHAT and CDR2 FQNNGV come from the germline V gene. The CDR3 sequence is 13 residues long. With 5 bases clipped from V and 6 bases from J, the junction kept 7 bases outside the gene matches.

Many counts were recorded for this clonotype. The rearrangement uses TRBV20-1 and TRBJ1-4; 9 bases match TRBD1. V was pared by 1 base and J by 3 bases, with 0 bases of the junction left unmatched. CDR3 length equals 14 residues. Germline V gives CDR1 DFQATT, CDR2 SNEGSKA (reference sequence). As DNA, the CDR3 is TGCAGTGCTAGAGGGACAGGGGCTAATGAAAAACTGTTTTTT. Its translation: CSARGTGANEKLFF.

This clonotype occurred many times. A read error is likely here: a far larger clone is one base away. The chain links TRBV19 to TRBJ2-1; 7 positions agree with TRBD2. The ends lost 3 bases at V and 13 bases at J; junction bases unmatched: 9. The CDR3 loop spans 13 amino acids. Germline lookup yields CDR1 LNHDA and CDR2 SQIVND (reference sequence). The CDR3 DNA sequence: TGTGCCAGTAGTATGACTAGCCGGGAGACCCAGTTCTTC. Amino acids: CASSMTSRETQFF.

This clonotype came up many times. The rearrangement uses TRBV29-1 and TRBJ1-1; D uncertain. Trimming removed 4 bases at V and 1 base at J, with 7 bases between. CDR3 length: 12 residues. Germline V gives CDR1 SQVTM, CDR2 ANQGSEA. The CDR3 region has the DNA TGCAGCGTTGGAGGAGCGAACACTGAAGCTTTCTTT. Translating it yields CSVGGANTEAFF.

This clonotype was counted many times. The chain employs TRBV4-1 and TRBJ2-5; 7 bases are a match to TRBD1. CDR1 and CDR2 from the germline V gene are MGHRA and YSYEKL. Losses at the gene ends were 2 bases for V and 4 bases for J; bases not matched to a gene: 7. CDR3 length: 15 residues. The CDR3 bases are TGCGCCAGCAGCCAAATACAGGGGCTGGGAGAGACCCAGTACTTC. It is translated as CASSQIQGLGETQYF.

This clonotype appeared once. The chain recombines TRBV28 with TRBJ2-7; 14 nucleotides align to TRBD2. This CDR3 region has 18 residues. After removal of 6 bases from V and 0 bases from J, the junction contained 10 bases not matched to a gene. The germline gives CDR1 MDHEN, CDR2 SYDVKM. The DNA of the CDR3 is TGTGCCAGCAGCCCAGGACTAGCGGGAGGCCTTAGCTCCTACGAGCAGTACTTC. Amino acid sequence: CASSPGLAGGLSSYEQYF.

This clonotype was found many times. This chain links TRBV6-2 or TRBV6-3 with TRBJ2-2; D unclear. The V and J ends lost 1 base and 7 bases respectively, with 10 bases between them. The length of the CDR3 is 14 residues. Germline values: CDR1 MNHEY, CDR2 SVGEGT. For the CDR3, the DNA is TGTGCCAGCAGTTACTACGAAGGACGCGGGGAGCTGTTTTTT. This encodes CASSYYEGRGELFF.

As concerns this clonotype: A read error is likely here: a far larger clone is one base away. This chain links TRBV7-2 with TRBJ2-5; a weak D match, TRBD1 (6 bases). The CDR3 extends over 16 amino acids. Germline V lookup: CDR1 SGHTA, CDR2 FQGNSA. The CDR3 reads CARSSTQGSEGETQYF. The CDR3 nucleotides read TGTGCCAGAAGCTCCACACAGGGTAGTGAGGGGGAGACCCAGTACTTC.

This clonotype was counted many times. The V call is TRBV6-1, the J call TRBJ2-2; perhaps TRBD2 as D (5 bases). The CDR3 runs to 15 residues. Trimming cost V 5 bases and J 4 bases, with 14 bases left between them. The germline CDR1 and CDR2 sequences are MNHNS and SASEGT. The CDR3: CASSRPGRGTGELFF. The CDR3 DNA sequence: TGTGCCAGCAGTCGGCCCGGCCGGGGCACCGGGGAGCTGTTTTTT.

This chain joins TRBV12-3 or TRBV12-4 and TRBJ1-2; D may be TRBD1 (6 bases). This CDR3 region has 12 residues. Between the trimmed V and J ends, which lost 8 bases and 8 bases, there was a span of 15 bases. The CDR3 spells CASPTGNHGYTF. CDR3 in DNA: TGTGCCAGCCCTACAGGGAACCACGGCTACACCTTC.

This chain joins TRBV5-1 and TRBJ2-4; unclear D gene. Deletions cut 0 bases from V and 0 bases from J, with 10 bases between. The CDR3 runs 16 residues. Germline CDR1 SGHRS, CDR2 YFSETQ. CDR3 in amino acids: CASSLDGPSAKNIQYF. CDR3 in DNA: TGCGCCAGCAGCTTGGATGGTCCCTCAGCCAAAAACATTCAGTACTTC.

This clonotype was seen repeatedly, ten times or more. The chain is built from TRBV6-2 or TRBV6-3 and TRBJ1-5; tentative D call: TRBD1 (5 bases). The CDR3 sequence is 16 residues long. The V end was cut by 4 bases, the J end by 2 bases, with 15 bases between. In germline, CDR1 is MNHEY, CDR2 SVGEGT. The CDR3 nucleotides read TGTGCCAGCAGTTGGAGTCCCCGAGGGGGCAATCAGCCCCAGCATTTT. Its protein is CASSWSPRGGNQPQHF.

This clonotype was detected ten times or more. The rearrangement joins TRBV4-1 to TRBJ2-5, with 11 bases matching TRBD2. This CDR3 has 16 residues. V trimming: 2 bases; J trimming: 1 base; junction bases outside the gene matches: 3. Germline assignment: CDR1 MGHRA and CDR2 YSYEKL. The CDR3 coding sequence is TGCGCCAGCAGCCAAAGACTAGCGGGGTCCCAAGAGACCCAGTACTTC. Protein product: CASSQRLAGSQETQYF.